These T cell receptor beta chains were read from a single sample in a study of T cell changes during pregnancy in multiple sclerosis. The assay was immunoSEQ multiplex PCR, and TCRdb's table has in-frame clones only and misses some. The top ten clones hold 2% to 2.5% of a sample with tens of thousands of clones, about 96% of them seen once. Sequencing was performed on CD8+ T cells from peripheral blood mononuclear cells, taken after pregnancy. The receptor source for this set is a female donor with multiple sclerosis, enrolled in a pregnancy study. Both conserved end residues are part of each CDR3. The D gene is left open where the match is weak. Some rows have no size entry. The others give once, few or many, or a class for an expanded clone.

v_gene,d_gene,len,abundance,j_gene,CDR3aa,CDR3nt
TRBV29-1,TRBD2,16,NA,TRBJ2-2,CSVEGDYYGNTGELFF,TGCAGCGTTGAAGGGGACTATTACGGGAACACCGGGGAGCTGTTTTTT
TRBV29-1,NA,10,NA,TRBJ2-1,CSVARREQFF,TGCAGCGTTGCGAGGCGGGAGCAGTTCTTC
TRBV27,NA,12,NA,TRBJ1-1,CASKSTDLEAFF,TGTGCCAGCAAGTCGACAGACCTTGAAGCTTTCTTT
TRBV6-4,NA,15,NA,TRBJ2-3,CASSDGRASTDTQYF,TGTGCCAGCAGTGACGGGCGGGCAAGCACAGATACGCAGTATTTT
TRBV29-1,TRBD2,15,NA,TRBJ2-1,CGVELAGGPGYEQFF,TGCGGCGTGGAACTAGCGGGAGGGCCTGGGTATGAGCAGTTCTTC
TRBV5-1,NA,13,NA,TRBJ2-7,CASSLAGSYEQYF,TGCGCCAGCAGCTTGGCCGGGAGCTACGAGCAGTACTTC
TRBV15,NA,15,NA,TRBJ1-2,CATSRDSGLSDGYTF,TGTGCCACCAGCAGAGATTCTGGACTGTCGGATGGCTACACCTTC
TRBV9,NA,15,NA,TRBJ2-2,CASSGGTRNTGELFF,TGTGCCAGCAGCGGTGGGACAAGGAACACCGGGGAGCTGTTTTTT
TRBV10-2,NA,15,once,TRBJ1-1,CASRSDWPPNTEAFF,TGCGCCAGCAGATCCGATTGGCCCCCGAACACTGAAGCTTTCTTT
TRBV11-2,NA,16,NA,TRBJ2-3,CASSPLMGANTDTQYF,TGTGCCAGCAGCCCCCTCATGGGCGCTAACACAGATACGCAGTATTTT
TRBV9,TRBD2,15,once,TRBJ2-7,CASSVGSGISYEQYF,TGTGCCAGCAGCGTAGGAAGCGGGATCTCCTACGAGCAGTACTTC
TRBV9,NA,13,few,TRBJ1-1,CASSQFQGTEAFF,TGTGCCAGCAGTCAGTTCCAGGGGACTGAAGCTTTCTTT
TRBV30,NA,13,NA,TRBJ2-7,CAWSRGEAYEQYF,TGTGCCTGGAGTAGAGGGGAGGCCTACGAGCAGTACTTC
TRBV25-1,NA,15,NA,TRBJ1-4,CASSEYGGGGEKLFF,TGTGCCAGCAGTGAATACGGGGGAGGAGGGGAAAAACTGTTTTTT
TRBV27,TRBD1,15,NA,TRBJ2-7,CASSLSTGTTYEQYF,TGTGCCAGCAGTTTATCGACAGGGACCACCTACGAGCAGTACTTC
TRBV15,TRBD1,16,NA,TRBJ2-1,CATSSRRQGPYNEQFF,TGTGCCACCAGCAGCCGCCGACAGGGACCCTACAATGAGCAGTTCTTC
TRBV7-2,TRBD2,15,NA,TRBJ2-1,CASSLGLAAYNEQFF,TGTGCCAGCAGCCTTGGACTAGCGGCCTACAATGAGCAGTTCTTC
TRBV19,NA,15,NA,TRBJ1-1,CASSIGRGLNTEAFF,TGTGCCAGTAGTATAGGGAGAGGGCTGAACACTGAAGCTTTCTTT
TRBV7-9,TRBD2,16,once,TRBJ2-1,CASSHLRTSSYNEQFF,TGTGCCAGCAGCCACCTTCGGACTAGCAGCTACAATGAGCAGTTCTTC
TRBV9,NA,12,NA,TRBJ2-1,CASSGLRDEQFF,TGTGCCAGCAGCGGACTCCGCGATGAGCAGTTCTTC
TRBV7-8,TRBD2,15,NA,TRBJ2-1,CASSFLAGAYNEQFF,TGTGCCAGCAGCTTCCTAGCGGGAGCCTACAATGAGCAGTTCTTC
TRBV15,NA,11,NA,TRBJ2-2,CATSSIGELFF,TGTGCCACCAGCAGTATTGGGGAGCTGTTTTTT
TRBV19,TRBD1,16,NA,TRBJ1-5,CASTRVQGADRQPQHF,TGTGCCAGTACTAGGGTCCAGGGGGCGGATCGTCAGCCCCAGCATTTT
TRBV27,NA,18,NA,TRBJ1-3,CASSLSPSGGYAGNTIYF,TGTGCCAGCAGTTTATCGCCCTCCGGAGGGTACGCTGGAAACACCATATATTTT
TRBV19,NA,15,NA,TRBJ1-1,CASSMGPAMNTEAFF,TGTGCCAGTAGTATGGGGCCAGCTATGAACACTGAAGCTTTCTTT
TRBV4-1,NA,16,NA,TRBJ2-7,CASSHDPAGRAYEQYF,TGCGCCAGCAGCCACGATCCCGCGGGACGGGCCTACGAGCAGTACTTC
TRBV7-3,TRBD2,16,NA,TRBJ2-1,CASSPRGAGGPNEQFF,TGTGCCAGCAGCCCTCGAGGCGCGGGAGGGCCCAATGAGCAGTTCTTC
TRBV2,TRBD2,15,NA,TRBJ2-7,CATLPSSSGVSEQYF,TGTGCCACCCTACCTTCTTCTAGCGGGGTTAGCGAGCAGTACTTC
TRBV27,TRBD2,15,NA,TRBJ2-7,CASSWQGGPTYEQYF,TGTGCCAGCAGTTGGCAGGGAGGGCCAACCTACGAGCAGTACTTC
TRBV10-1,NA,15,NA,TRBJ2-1,CASSFSEKADNEQFF,TGCGCCAGCAGTTTTTCGGAGAAGGCCGACAATGAGCAGTTCTTC
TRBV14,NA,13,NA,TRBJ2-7,CASSQPQFYEQYF,TGTGCCAGCAGCCAACCCCAGTTCTACGAGCAGTACTTC
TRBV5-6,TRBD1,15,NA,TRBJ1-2,CASSYGTGLIEGYTF,TGTGCCAGCAGCTACGGGACAGGCCTGATCGAGGGCTACACCTTC
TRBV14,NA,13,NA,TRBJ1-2,CASSQAGNYGYTF,TGTGCCAGCAGCCAAGCCGGTAACTATGGCTACACCTTC
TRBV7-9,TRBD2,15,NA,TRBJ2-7,CASSLLAGGNYEQYF,TGTGCCAGCAGCCTTCTAGCGGGAGGGAACTACGAGCAGTACTTC
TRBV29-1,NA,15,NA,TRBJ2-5,CSVEMSSDFQETQYF,TGCAGCGTTGAGATGTCTAGCGACTTTCAAGAGACCCAGTACTTC
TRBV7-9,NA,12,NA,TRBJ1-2,CASSPPYHGYTF,TGTGCCAGCAGCCCTCCCTACCATGGCTACACCTTC
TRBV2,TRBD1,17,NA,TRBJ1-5,CASSEPPGQRVYPPQHF,TGTGCCAGCAGTGAACCCCCGGGACAGCGAGTCTATCCGCCCCAGCATTTT
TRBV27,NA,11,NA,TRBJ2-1,CASSFPGECIF,TGTGCCAGCAGTTTCCCCGGAGAGTGCATCTTC
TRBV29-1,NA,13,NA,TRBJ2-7,CSVVAPAGYEQYF,TGCAGCGTTGTAGCTCCCGCGGGGTACGAGCAGTACTTC
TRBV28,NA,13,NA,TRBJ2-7,CASKAGAGYEQYF,TGTGCCAGCAAGGCGGGGGCAGGCTACGAGCAGTACTTC
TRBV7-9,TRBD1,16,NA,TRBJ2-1,CASSIRPGTGGNEQFF,TGTGCCAGCAGCATCAGACCCGGGACAGGGGGCAATGAGCAGTTCTTC